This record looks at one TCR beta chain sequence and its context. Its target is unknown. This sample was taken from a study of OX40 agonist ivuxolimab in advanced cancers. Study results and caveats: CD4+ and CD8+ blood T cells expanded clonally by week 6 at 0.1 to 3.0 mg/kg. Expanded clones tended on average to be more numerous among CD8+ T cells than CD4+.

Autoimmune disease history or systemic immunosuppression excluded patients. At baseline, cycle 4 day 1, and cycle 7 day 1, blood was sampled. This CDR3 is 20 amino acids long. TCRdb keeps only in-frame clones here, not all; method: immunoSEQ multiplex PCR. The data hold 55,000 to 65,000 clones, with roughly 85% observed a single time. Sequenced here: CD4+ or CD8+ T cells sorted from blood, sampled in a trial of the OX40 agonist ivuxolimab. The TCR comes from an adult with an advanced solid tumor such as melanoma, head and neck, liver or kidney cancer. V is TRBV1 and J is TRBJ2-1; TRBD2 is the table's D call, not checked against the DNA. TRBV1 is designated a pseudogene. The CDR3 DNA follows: TGCACCAGCAGCCAATCGGGACTAGCGAAAAAATGGAGGGAGGCTAATGAGCAGTTCTTC. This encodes CTSSQSGLAKKWREANEQFF.